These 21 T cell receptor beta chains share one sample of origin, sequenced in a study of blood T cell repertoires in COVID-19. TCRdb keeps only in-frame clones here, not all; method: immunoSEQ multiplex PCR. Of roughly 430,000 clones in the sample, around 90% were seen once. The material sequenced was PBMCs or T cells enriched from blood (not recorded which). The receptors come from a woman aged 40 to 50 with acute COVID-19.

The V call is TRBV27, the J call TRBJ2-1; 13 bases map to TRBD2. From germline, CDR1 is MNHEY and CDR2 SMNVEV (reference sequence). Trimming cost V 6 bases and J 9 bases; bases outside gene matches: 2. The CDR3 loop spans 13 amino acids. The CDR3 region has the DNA TGTGCCAGCAGACTAGCGGGGGGGACTGAGCAGTTCTTC. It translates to CASRLAGGTEQFF.

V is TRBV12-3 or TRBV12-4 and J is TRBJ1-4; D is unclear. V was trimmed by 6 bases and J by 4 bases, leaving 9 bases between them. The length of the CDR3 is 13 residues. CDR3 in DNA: TGTGCCAGCAGGGACTCCCTTAATGAAAAACTGTTTTTT. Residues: CASRDSLNEKLFF.

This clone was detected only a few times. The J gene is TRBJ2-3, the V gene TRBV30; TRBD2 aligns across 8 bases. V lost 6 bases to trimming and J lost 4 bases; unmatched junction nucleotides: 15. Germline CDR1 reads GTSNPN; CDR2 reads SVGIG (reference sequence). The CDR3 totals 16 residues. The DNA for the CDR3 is TGTGCCTGCCCCAAGGCGGGGGGCTTTGGGGCAGATACGCAGTATTTT. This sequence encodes CACPKAGGFGADTQYF. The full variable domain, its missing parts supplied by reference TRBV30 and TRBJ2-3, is SQTIHQWPATLVQPVGSPLSLECTVEGTSNPNLYWYRQAAGRGLQLLFYSVGIGQISSEVPQNLSASRPQDRQFILSSKKLLLSDSGFYLCACPKAGGFGADTQYFGPGTRLTVL.

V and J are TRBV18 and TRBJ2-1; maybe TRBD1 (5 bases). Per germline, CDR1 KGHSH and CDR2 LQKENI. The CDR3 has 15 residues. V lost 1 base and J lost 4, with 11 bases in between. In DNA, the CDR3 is TGTGCCAGCTCACCACGAAGACAGCGATACAATGAGCAGTTCTTC. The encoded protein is CASSPRRQRYNEQFF.

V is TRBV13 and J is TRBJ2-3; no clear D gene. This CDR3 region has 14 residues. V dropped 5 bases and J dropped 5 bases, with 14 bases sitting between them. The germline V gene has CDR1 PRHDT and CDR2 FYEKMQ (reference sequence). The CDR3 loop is CASSLTASGDTQYF. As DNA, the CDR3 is TGTGCCAGCAGCCTCACGGCGTCAGGAGATACGCAGTATTTT.

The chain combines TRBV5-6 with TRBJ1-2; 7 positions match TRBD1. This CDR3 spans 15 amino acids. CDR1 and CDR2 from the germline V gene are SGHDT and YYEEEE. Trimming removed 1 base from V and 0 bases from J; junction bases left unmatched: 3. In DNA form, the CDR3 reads TGTGCCAGCAGCTTGTCAGGGACAGCTAACTATGGCTACACCTTC. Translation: CASSLSGTANYGYTF. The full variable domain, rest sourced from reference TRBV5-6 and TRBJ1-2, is DAGVTQSPTHLIKTRGQQVTLRCSPKSGHDTVSWYQQALGQGPQFIFQYYEEEERQRGNFPDRFSGHQFPNYSSELNVNALLLGDSALYLCASSLSGTANYGYTFGSGTRLTVV.

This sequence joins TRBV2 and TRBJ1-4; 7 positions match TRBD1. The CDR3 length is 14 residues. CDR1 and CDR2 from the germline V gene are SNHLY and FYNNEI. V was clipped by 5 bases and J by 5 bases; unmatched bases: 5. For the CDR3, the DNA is TGTGCCAGCAGTTCCGGGACAGTCAATGAAAAACTGTTTTTT. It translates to CASSSGTVNEKLFF.

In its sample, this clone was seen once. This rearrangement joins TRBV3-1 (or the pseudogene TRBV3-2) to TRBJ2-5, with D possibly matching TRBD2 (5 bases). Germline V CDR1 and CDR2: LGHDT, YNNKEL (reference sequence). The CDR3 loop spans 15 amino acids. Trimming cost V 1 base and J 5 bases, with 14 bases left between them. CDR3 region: CASSQVNRRVETQYF. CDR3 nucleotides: TGTGCCAGCAGCCAAGTAAATAGGCGGGTGGAGACCCAGTACTTC.

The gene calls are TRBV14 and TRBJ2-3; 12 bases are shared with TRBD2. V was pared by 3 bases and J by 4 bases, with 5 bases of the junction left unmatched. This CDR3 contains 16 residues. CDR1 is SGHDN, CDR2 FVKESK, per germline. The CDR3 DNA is TGTGCCAGCAGCCACAGAAGGACTAGCGGGGCAGATACGCAGTATTTT. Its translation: CASSHRRTSGADTQYF.

This CDR3 reads CGGGWEETQYF. The CDR3 DNA is TGCGGGGGGGGCTGGGAGGAGACCCAGTACTTC. The chain employs TRBV20-1 and TRBJ2-5; D might be TRBD2 (7 bases). Germline CDR1 and CDR2: DFQATT and SNEGSKA (reference sequence). CDR3 length: 11 residues.

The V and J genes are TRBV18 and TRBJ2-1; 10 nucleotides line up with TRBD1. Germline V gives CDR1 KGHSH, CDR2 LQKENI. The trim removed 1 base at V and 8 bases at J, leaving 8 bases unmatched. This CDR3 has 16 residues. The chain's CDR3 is CASSPLSTGGLDEQFF. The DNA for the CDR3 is TGTGCCAGCTCACCACTGTCGACAGGGGGCTTGGATGAGCAGTTCTTC. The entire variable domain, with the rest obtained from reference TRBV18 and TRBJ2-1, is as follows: NAGVMQNPRHLVRRRGQEARLRCSPMKGHSHVYWYRQLPEEGLKFMVYLQKENIIDESGMPKERFSAEFPKEGPSILRIQQVVRGDSAAYFCASSPLSTGGLDEQFFGPGTRLTVL.

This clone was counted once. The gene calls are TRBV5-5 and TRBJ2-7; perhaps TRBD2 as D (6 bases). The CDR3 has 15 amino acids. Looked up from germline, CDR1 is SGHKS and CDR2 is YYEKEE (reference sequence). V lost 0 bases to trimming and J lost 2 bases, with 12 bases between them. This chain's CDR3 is CASSLVPGGPYEQYF. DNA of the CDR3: TGTGCCAGCAGCTTGGTACCCGGGGGTCCCTACGAGCAGTACTTC. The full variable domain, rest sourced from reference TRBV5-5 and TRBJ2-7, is DAGVTQSPTHLIKTRGQQVTLRCSPISGHKSVSWYQQVLGQGPQFIFQYYEKEERGRGNFPDRFSARQFPNYSSELNVNALLLGDSALYLCASSLVPGGPYEQYFGPGTRLTVT.

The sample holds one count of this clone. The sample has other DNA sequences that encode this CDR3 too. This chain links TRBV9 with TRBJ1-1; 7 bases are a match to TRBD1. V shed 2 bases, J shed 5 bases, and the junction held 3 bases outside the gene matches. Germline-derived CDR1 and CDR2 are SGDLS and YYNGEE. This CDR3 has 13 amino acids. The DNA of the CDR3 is TGTGCCAGCAGCGTTACAGGGGAGACTGAAGCTTTCTTT. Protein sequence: CASSVTGETEAFF.

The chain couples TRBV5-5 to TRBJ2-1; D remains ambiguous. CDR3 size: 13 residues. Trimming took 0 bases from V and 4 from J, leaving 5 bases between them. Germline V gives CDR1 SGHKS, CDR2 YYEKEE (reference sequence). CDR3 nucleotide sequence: TGTGCCAGCAGCTTGGACCGGTACAATGAGCAGTTCTTC. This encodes CASSLDRYNEQFF.

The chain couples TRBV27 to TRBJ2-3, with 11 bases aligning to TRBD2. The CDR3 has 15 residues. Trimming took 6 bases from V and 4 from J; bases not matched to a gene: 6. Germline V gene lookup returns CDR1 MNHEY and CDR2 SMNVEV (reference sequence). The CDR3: CASSLSGGASDTQYF. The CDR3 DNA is TGTGCCAGCAGCCTTAGCGGGGGGGCCTCAGATACGCAGTATTTT.

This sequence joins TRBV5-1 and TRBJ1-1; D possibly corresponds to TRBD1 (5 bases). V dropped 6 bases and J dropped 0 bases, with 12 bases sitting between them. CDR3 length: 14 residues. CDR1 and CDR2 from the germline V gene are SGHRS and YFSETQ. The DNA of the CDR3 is TGCGCCAGCACCAGGGATGGAATGAACACTGAAGCTTTCTTT. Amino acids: CASTRDGMNTEAFF.

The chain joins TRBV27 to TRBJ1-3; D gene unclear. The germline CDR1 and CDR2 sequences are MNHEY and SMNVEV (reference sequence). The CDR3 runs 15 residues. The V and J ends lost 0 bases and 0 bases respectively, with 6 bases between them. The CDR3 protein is CASSLSGFSGNTIYF. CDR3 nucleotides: TGTGCCAGCAGTTTATCGGGCTTCTCTGGAAACACCATATATTTT.

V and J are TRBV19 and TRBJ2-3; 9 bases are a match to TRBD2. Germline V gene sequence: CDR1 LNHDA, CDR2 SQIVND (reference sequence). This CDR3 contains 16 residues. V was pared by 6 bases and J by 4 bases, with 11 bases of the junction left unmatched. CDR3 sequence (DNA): TGTGCCAGTAGACTACTAGCGGGCGACGGGCCAGATACGCAGTATTTT. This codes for CASRLLAGDGPDTQYF.

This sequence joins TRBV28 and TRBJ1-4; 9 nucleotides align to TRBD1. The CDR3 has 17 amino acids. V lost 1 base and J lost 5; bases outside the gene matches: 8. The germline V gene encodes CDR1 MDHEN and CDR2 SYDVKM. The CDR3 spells CASSLFYGGQGNEKLFF. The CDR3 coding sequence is TGTGCCAGCAGTTTATTTTATGGCGGACAGGGGAATGAAAAACTGTTTTTT.

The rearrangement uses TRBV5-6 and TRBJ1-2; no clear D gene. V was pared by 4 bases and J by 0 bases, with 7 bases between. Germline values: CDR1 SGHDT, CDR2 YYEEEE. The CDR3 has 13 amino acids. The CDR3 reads CASSQSANYGYTF. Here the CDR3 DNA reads TGTGCCAGCAGCCAATCAGCTAACTATGGCTACACCTTC.

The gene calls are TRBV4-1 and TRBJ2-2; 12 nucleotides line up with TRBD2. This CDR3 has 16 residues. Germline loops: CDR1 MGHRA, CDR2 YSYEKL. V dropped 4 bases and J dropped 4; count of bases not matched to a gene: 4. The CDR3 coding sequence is TGCGCCAGCAGCCTCCTAGCGGGGGGGTTCACCGGGGAGCTGTTTTTT. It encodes CASSLLAGGFTGELFF.